The next 4 T cell receptor beta chains were all read from a single sample in a study of blood T cells in healthy people across ages. The use of a sample-barcoded 5' primer and a J-beta primer mix characterized a second PCR of about 6 to 12 cycles. TCRdb reanalysed the 5' RACE reads using MiXCR and keeps one entry per CDR3 protein. The repertoire holds 650,000 or so distinct CDR3 sequences, roughly half seen once, with roughly 14% in the top ten. The specimen sequenced was blood. These receptors came from a woman of 80 years or more in good health.

This clonotype was counted many times. The rearrangement joins TRBV6-5 to TRBJ2-5; 9 bases align to TRBD2. Per the germline V gene, CDR1 is MNHEY and CDR2 is SVGAGI. The CDR3 spans 15 residues. The trim removed 5 bases at V and 6 bases at J, leaving 10 bases unmatched. Here the CDR3 reads CASSPPGLAEQTQYF. The CDR3 region has the DNA TGTGCCAGCAGTCCTCCGGGACTAGCCGAGCAGACCCAGTACTTC.

The V and J genes are TRBV4-2 and TRBJ1-2; no reliable D call. Germline CDR1 and CDR2: LGHNA and YNFKEQ. The CDR3 spans 15 residues. Trimming removed 4 bases from V and 1 base from J, with 13 bases in between. As DNA, the CDR3 is TGTGCCAGCAGCCCAACCCTCGAGGGTAACTATGGCTACACCTTC. This codes for CASSPTLEGNYGYTF.

This clonotype was observed many times. The V and J genes are TRBV5-1 and TRBJ2-1, with 9 bases fitting TRBD2. The CDR3 sequence is 17 residues long. Germline values: CDR1 SGHRS, CDR2 YFSETQ. Germline trimming cut 4 bases from V and 7 bases from J; bases unmatched to any gene: 15. The CDR3 region has the DNA TGCGCCAGCAGCCCCTTGACTAGCGGAAAAGGCGGGAATGAGCAGTTCTTC. It translates to CASSPLTSGKGGNEQFF.

The V gene is TRBV10-3, the J gene TRBJ1-1; the D gene is possibly TRBD1 (6 bases). The V gene lost 2 bases and the J gene lost 1 base, with 11 bases spanning the gap. This CDR3 has 15 amino acids. Germline lookup yields CDR1 ENHRY and CDR2 SYGVKD. The CDR3 DNA reads as TGTGCCATCAGTGAGGGGGGGCTTAGGAACACTGAAGCTTTCTTT. Residues: CAISEGGLRNTEAFF.